This TCR beta chain is drawn from a study of CD8 T cells in ankylosing spondylitis. From the 5' RACE reads, TCRdb called clonotypes with MiXCR, one entry per CDR3 protein. The profile shows 150,000 to 200,000 distinct CDR3 sequences, 11% of them singletons. This clonotype was seen ten or more times. V was cut by 5 bases and J by 2 bases, with 12 bases left in between. Germline assignment: CDR1 SQVTM and CDR2 ANQGSEA. CDR3 length: 13 residues. The sequencing sample was made of blood, either unsorted or a sorted T cell fraction (not recorded which). The chain carries TRBV29-1 and TRBJ1-2; TRBD1 is a possible D gene (6 bases). The TCR originated in a male donor with ankylosing spondylitis or in good health (not recorded which). In nucleotides, the CDR3 is TGCAGCGTTTCTCAGGGGATGAACTATGGCTACACCTTC. As protein: CSVSQGMNYGYTF.